A single sample gave rise to the 10 T cell receptor beta chains below, sequenced in a study of tissue T cells after allogeneic stem cell transplantation. Time point here: mouse harvest day 14 after allogeneic transplant. Each mouse received 10^7 T-cell-depleted marrow cells plus 10^6 splenic CD5+ T cells by tail vein. Some clones are missing from TCRdb's copy, which holds only in-frame ones; the method was immunoSEQ multiplex PCR. This table holds roughly 4,700 clones, about 44% found once. Sequences were obtained from gut tissue. Every receptor here comes from a female BALB/c mouse given C57BL/6 T cells with graft-versus-host disease after an allogeneic hematopoietic cell transplant.

Note on this clone: All gene names here are mouse names. The read gets to within 1 residue of the CDR3 end, and the germline J gene fills in the rest. V usage is TRBV13-2 and J usage is TRBJ1-4; TRBD1 matches at 9 bases. The CDR3 is made up of 15 amino acids. Per the germline V gene, CDR1 is NNHNN and CDR2 is SYGAGS (reference sequence). V lost 3 bases to trimming and J lost 6 bases; unmatched junction nucleotides: 6. This CDR3 is CASGARDREDERLFF. The CDR3 DNA, read in part, is TGTGCCAGCGGTGCCCGGGACAGGGAGGACGAAAGATTATTT.

This clone was picked up a small number of times. The listed genes are named as in mouse. From the germline J gene comes the end of the CDR3, since the read stops 1 residue before it. This rearrangement joins TRBV26 to TRBJ1-2, with a weak D call TRBD1 (6 bases). CDR3 length equals 14 residues. Per the germline V gene, CDR1 is KGHPV and CDR2 is FQNQEV (reference sequence). V was trimmed by 6 bases and J by 0 bases, leaving 11 bases between them. The CDR3 region is CASSRDIPNSDYTF. Partial CDR3 DNA: TGTGCCAGCAGCCGGGACATTCCAAACTCCGACTACACC.

Note on this clone: Any gene name here is a mouse gene name. The read terminates 1 residue ahead of where the CDR3 ends, so the germline J gene completes it. The chain employs TRBV23 and TRBJ1-1. This CDR3 region has 13 residues. Per germline, CDR1 KGHTA and CDR2 FQNQQP. CDR3: CSSSQSGNTEVFF. CDR3 bases read: TGCTCCAGCAGTCAATCCGGCAACACAGAAGTCTTC.

A note on this clone: The germline and genes are mouse ones. Read sequence stops 1 residue before the CDR3 end, and the germline J gene provides the missing end. V gene TRBV15 combines with J gene TRBJ2-3; 10 nucleotides align to TRBD2. With V trimmed by 3 bases and J by 3 bases, 6 bases remained unmatched. From germline, CDR1 is SGHND and CDR2 FRSKSL. The CDR3 length is 16 residues. The CDR3 reads CASSFGWGGAAETLYF. The CDR3 bases that were read are TGTGCCAGCAGTTTTGGCTGGGGGGGCGCAGCAGAAACGCTGTAT.

A word on this clone: Here the gene names and germline are mouse. Read data end 1 residue before the CDR3 end; the end is taken from the germline J gene. The chain combines TRBV23 with TRBJ2-4; TRBD2, the table's D call, was not compared with the DNA. The CDR3 has 13 amino acids. Germline V gene lookup returns CDR1 KGHTA and CDR2 FQNQQP. The CDR3 bases that were read are TGCTCCAGCTCACTGGGGAGTCAAAACACCTTGTAC. Encoded protein: CSSSLGSQNTLY. In full, the CDR3 reads CSSSLGSQNTLYF.

This clone was picked up a small number of times. The listed genes are named as in mouse. The read ends 1 residue shy of where the CDR3 ends; the end is completed using the germline J gene. The rearrangement links TRBV26 to TRBJ1-3, with D possibly matching TRBD1 (6 bases). The CDR3 has 15 amino acids. V gave up 4 bases and J gave up 1 base, with 11 bases separating them. CDR1 KGHPV and CDR2 FQNQEV come from the germline V gene (reference sequence). The part of the CDR3 DNA that was read is TGTGCCAGCAGTCGGCAGGGGAGGTCTGGAAATACGCTCTAT. Translated, it gives CASSRQGRSGNTLY. Given in full, the CDR3 is CASSRQGRSGNTLYF.

Worth noting for this clone: Mouse germline and gene names are used. Coverage ceases 1 residue before the CDR3 finishes, and the germline J gene fills in the end. This chain links TRBV14 with TRBJ1-1, with 9 bases lining up with TRBD1. Germline values: CDR1 SGHDT, CDR2 FRDEAV. J lost 7 bases, V lost 3 bases, and 4 bases had no gene match. The CDR3 is 13 residues long. The CDR3 reads CASSSTGGLEVFF. The DNA read from the CDR3 is TGTGCCAGCAGTTCAACAGGGGGCTTAGAAGTCTTC.

Turning to this clone: The germline and genes are mouse ones. CDR3 DNA (partial): TGCTCCAGCAGTCCTCCCTATTCCTATAATTCGCCCCTCTAC. This encodes CSSSPPYSYNSPLY. In full, the CDR3 is CSSSPPYSYNSPLYF. This chain joins TRBV23 and TRBJ1-6. Coverage ceases 1 residue before the CDR3 finishes, and the germline J gene fills in the end. TRBJ1-6 is filed as an ORF, its function uncertain. The length of the CDR3 is 15 residues. Germline lookup yields CDR1 KGHTA and CDR2 FQNQQP.

Concerning this clone: Gene and germline names: mouse. Coverage ceases 1 residue before the CDR3 finishes, and the germline J gene fills in the end. The chain employs TRBV14 and TRBJ2-3, with a possible D match to TRBD2 (6 bases). V lost 7 bases to trimming and J lost 3 bases, with 6 bases between them. In germline, CDR1 is SGHDT, CDR2 FRDEAV. This CDR3 region has 11 residues. CDR3 sequence reads: CASLGAETLYF. The DNA read from the CDR3 is TGTGCCAGCCTGGGGGCAGAAACGCTGTAT.

Concerning this clone: Here the gene names and germline are mouse. The DNA ends 1 residue before the CDR3 does, and the rest of the CDR3 is filled in from the germline J gene. The chain links TRBV2 to TRBJ2-7, with TRBD2 matching over 12 bases. The CDR3 covers 15 residues. V shed 3 bases and J 0 bases; nucleotides not matched to a gene: 0. In germline, CDR1 is LGHNA, CDR2 YSYQKL. The CDR3 spells CASSQGLGGSYEQYF. The sequenced CDR3 bases are TGTGCCAGCAGCCAGGGACTGGGGGGCTCCTATGAACAGTAC.